The 3 T cell receptor beta chains listed next were all sequenced from one sample in a study of blood T cell repertoires in COVID-19. TCRdb's copy holds only in-frame clones and misses some; the assay was immunoSEQ multiplex PCR. Among a few hundred thousand clones listed, about 88% were seen once. Sequenced input: PBMCs or T cells enriched from blood (not recorded which). Source of these receptors: a woman in her forties or fifties who had recovered from COVID-19.

This rearrangement joins TRBV7-9 to TRBJ1-2, with TRBD1 matching over 10 bases. This CDR3 is 16 amino acids long. Germline V CDR1 and CDR2: SEHNR, FQNEAQ (reference sequence). The J segment lost 8 bases and the V segment lost 1 base, leaving 10 bases of the junction unmatched. The CDR3 sequence is CASSLVARQGADGYTF. CDR3 DNA: TGTGCCAGCAGCTTAGTTGCAAGACAGGGGGCGGACGGCTACACCTTC.

The chain combines TRBV28 with TRBJ1-2; D possibly corresponds to TRBD1 (6 bases). CDR1 MDHEN and CDR2 SYDVKM come from the germline V gene. Trimming shortened V by 10 bases and J by 10 bases, and 25 bases separated the two germline ends. CDR3 length: 14 amino acids. The CDR3 DNA is TGTGCCACCGACGAGTCCCCACGACAGGAATTCTACACCTTC. This codes for CATDESPRQEFYTF.

The V call is TRBV20-1, the J call TRBJ2-2; TRBD2 matches at 9 bases. Trimming at V came to 6 bases and at J to 6 bases, leaving 8 bases not matched to a gene. The CDR3 length is 14 residues. From germline, CDR1 is DFQATT and CDR2 SNEGSKA (reference sequence). DNA of the CDR3: TGCAGTGCCAGTATGGGACTAGCCTCCGGGGAGCTGTTTTTT. Protein: CSASMGLASGELFF.